What follows describes a single T cell receptor beta chain. There is no known antigen for this receptor. The sample holds no much larger clone one base away, and base qualities are not on file. Trimming takes 2 bases from V and 6 bases from J, and the germline ends sit 8 bases apart. The CDR3 measures 13 amino acids from cysteine to phenylalanine. Kept here is only the CDR3 DNA, which spans 39 bases and is read in frame from base 1. As encoded in the germline V gene, CDR1 is SGHRS while CDR2 is YFSETQ. The immunoSEQ Assay, a bias-controlled multiplex PCR, was used to amplify TCRbeta CDR3 regions from genomic DNA. The authors processed their data as follows. The number of nucleated cells in each sample was estimated from the amplification of reference gene primers within the assay. To quantify the absolute abundance of each unique TCRbeta CDR3 rearrangement, sequence reads were collapsed and filtered. For each sample, productive Simpson clonality was calculated as the square root of Simpson's diversity index across productive rearrangements. In its TCRdb copy, this immuneACCESS table keeps in-frame sequences only and misses some clones. Where compared with another copy, unresolved V genes explain less than half of these, and the others have no known cause. That table furnishes V, J and clone size, whereas the DNA furnished D and trimming. For this sample there are fewer than 150,000 clones; approximately 86% appear just once. Approximately 16% of the sample goes to the ten largest clones.

Another Seattle source contributed samples from volunteer blood donors who had recovered from COVID-19. Whole blood was collected in K2EDTA tubes by collaborating institutions according to the institutions' own protocols. For TCRbeta analysis, collaborators shipped samples in one of three forms: frozen whole blood, isolated PBMCs, or DNA extracted from either of those sample types. This sample was included in a study of blood T cell repertoires in COVID-19 (TCRdb year 2020). With respect to the entire study: Samples from collaborators originated in the United States, Italy and Spain and spanned both the acute and convalescent phases of COVID-19. The prospective study material was composed of cDNA or gDNA derived from T cells, B-cell-depleted T cells, or PBMCs. Subjects who had been exposed to COVID-19, were actively infected with it, or had recovered from it provided the deeply sampled blood TCRbeta repertoires that made up the dataset. The repertoires were released in a freely available public database meant as a resource for research on the immune response to SARS-CoV-2. Samples were obtained from the ongoing ImmuneRACE study (first 160 participants) and from 1,200 or so subjects provided by 6 global collaborators. Sample metadata almost always included a de-identified subject ID, COVID-19 status, age in years and sex. Where available, HLA class I and class II types were taken from metadata supplied by the sample provider and were not determined by assay-based typing. Study-wide conclusions, independent of this receptor: How much clinical and demographic metadata was included differed by source and by participant, and the metadata was provided uncurated.

Sequencing was carried out using peripheral blood. This receptor was identified in a woman aged 45 to 65 who had recovered from COVID-19. The V and J segments used are TRBV5-1 and TRBJ2-2; TRBD1 is perhaps the D gene, given 5 matching bases. The DNA is TGCGCCAGCAGCTTTCAGGGCTCCGGGGAGCTGTTTTTT. Its translation reads: CASSFQGSGELFF.